This TCR beta chain stems from a study of cytotoxic CD8 clonotypes in ibrutinib-treated CLL. Trimming removed 2 bases from V and 3 bases from J, with 14 bases in between. CDR1 and CDR2 from the germline V gene are SQVTM and ANQGSEA. The CDR3 has 15 amino acids. Sequencing used immunoSEQ multiplex PCR; TCRdb keeps in-frame clones, though not all of them. The sample carries some 200,000 clones, about three quarters recorded once. The chain combines TRBV29-1 with TRBJ1-3, with no clear D. The starting material was PBMCs, obtained after 12 months of ibrutinib treatment. The sequence was collected from a human donor with chronic lymphocytic leukemia. The chain's CDR3 is CSVEMGSYFGNTIYF. Here the CDR3 DNA reads TGCAGCGTTGAAATGGGCAGCTACTTTGGAAACACCATATATTTT.